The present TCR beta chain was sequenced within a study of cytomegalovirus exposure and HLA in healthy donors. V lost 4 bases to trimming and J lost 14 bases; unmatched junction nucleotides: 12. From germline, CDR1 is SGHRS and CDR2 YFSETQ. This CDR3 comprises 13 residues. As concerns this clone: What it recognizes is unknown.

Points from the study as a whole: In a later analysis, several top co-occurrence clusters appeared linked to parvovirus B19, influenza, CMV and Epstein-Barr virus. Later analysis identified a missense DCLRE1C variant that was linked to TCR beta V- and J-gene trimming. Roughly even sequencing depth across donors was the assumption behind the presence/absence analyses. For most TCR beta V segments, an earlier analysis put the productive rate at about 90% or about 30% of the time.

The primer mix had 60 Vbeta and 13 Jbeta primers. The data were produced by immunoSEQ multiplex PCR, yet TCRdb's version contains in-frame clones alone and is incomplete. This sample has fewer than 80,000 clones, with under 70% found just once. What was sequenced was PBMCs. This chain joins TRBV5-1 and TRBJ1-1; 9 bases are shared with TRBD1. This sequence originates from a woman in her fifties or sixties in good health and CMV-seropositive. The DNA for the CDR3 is TGCGCCAGCAGCCCCGAAGGACAGGGGAATTGGTTCTTT. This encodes CASSPEGQGNWFF.